The 15 T cell receptor beta chains below all came from one sample that was sequenced in a study of somatic mutations in cytotoxic T cells in rheumatoid arthritis. The table came from immunoSEQ multiplex PCR; TCRdb's copy has only in-frame clones and leaves some out. The sample includes some 20,000 clones, approximately 67% seen only once; the top ten take 15% to 20%. The sequenced sample was CD8+ T cells sorted from blood. Receptor source: an adult with rheumatoid arthritis.

The gene calls are TRBV5-6 and TRBJ2-1; D not resolved. This CDR3 has 12 residues. In germline, CDR1 is SGHDT, CDR2 YYEEEE. V was pared by 6 bases and J by 8 bases, with 12 bases between. CDR3 in DNA: TGTGCCAGCACCTTACTCCGGGATGAGCAGTTCTTC. Translation gives CASTLLRDEQFF.

This clone was found once. V gene TRBV4-2 combines with J gene TRBJ2-5; 9 bases line up with TRBD1. This CDR3 has 18 residues. The germline CDR1 and CDR2 sequences are LGHNA and YNFKEQ. With V trimmed by 0 bases and J by 5 bases, 13 bases remained unmatched. The CDR3 reads CASSQELVWDRELETQYF. The DNA for the CDR3 is TGTGCCAGCAGCCAAGAGCTAGTATGGGACAGGGAATTGGAGACCCAGTACTTC.

The genes are TRBV4-1 and TRBJ1-6; D uncertain. From germline, CDR1 is MGHRA and CDR2 YSYEKL. V gave up 3 bases and J gave up 10 bases, with 16 bases separating them. The CDR3 runs 15 residues. The DNA of the CDR3 is TGCGCCAGCAGCCAGGGGAACAGAGGTGGGTCACCCCTCCACTTT. It is translated as CASSQGNRGGSPLHF.

There are a few counts of this clone. The chain couples TRBV4-3 to TRBJ1-2; 7 bases line up with TRBD1. In germline, CDR1 is LGHNA, CDR2 YSLEER. Trimming cost V 1 base and J 4 bases; bases outside gene matches: 6. CDR3 length: 15 residues. CDR3 region: CASSQAQGQVYGYTF. As DNA, the CDR3 is TGCGCCAGCAGCCAAGCTCAAGGACAGGTCTATGGCTACACCTTC.

This clone was seen a few times. This chain joins TRBV6-5 and TRBJ1-4, with no clear D. V was shortened by 8 bases and J by 4 bases, with 17 bases between the two germline ends. This CDR3 is built from 15 residues. Germline V gives CDR1 MNHEY, CDR2 SVGAGI. CDR3 protein: CASGEPGDFNEKLFF. The CDR3 DNA reads as TGTGCCAGCGGGGAGCCCGGAGACTTTAATGAAAAACTGTTTTTT.

V gene TRBV11-2 combines with J gene TRBJ2-5, with D possibly matching TRBD2 (6 bases). This CDR3 region has 16 residues. Germline V gene lookup returns CDR1 SGHAT and CDR2 FQNNGV. Deletions cut 1 base from V and 0 bases from J, with 12 bases between. CDR3: CASSLGVGDYQETQYF. CDR3 sequence (DNA): TGTGCCAGCAGCTTAGGGGTGGGGGACTACCAAGAGACCCAGTACTTC.

The chain uses TRBV4-3 and TRBJ2-3; the match to TRBD2 covers 11 bases. Trimming removed 0 bases from V and 6 bases from J; junction bases left unmatched: 14. The CDR3 contains 19 residues. CDR1 and CDR2 (germline): LGHNA, YSLEER. CDR3 nucleotides: TGCGCCAGCAGCCAAGAACTAGCGGGGGCACCGGTTATCTGGGATACGCAGTATTTT. Its protein is CASSQELAGAPVIWDTQYF.

This clone was seen just once. The chain employs TRBV18 and TRBJ2-4; TRBD1 is a possible D gene (6 bases). This CDR3 has 15 amino acids. Germline lookup yields CDR1 KGHSH and CDR2 LQKENI. The V and J ends lost 2 bases and 4 bases respectively, with 12 bases between them. DNA for the CDR3: TGTGCCAGCTCACCAGGAGTAGGGGGTAAAAACATTCAGTACTTC. Its protein product is CASSPGVGGKNIQYF.

The chain uses TRBV7-6 and TRBJ2-7; the D is unclear. This CDR3 comprises 13 residues. CDR1 is SGHVS, CDR2 FNYEAQ, per germline. Trimming shortened V by 1 base and J by 2 bases, and 6 bases separated the two germline ends. Here the CDR3 reads CASSLGRTYEQYF. The CDR3 DNA reads TGTGCCAGCAGCTTAGGACGGACCTACGAGCAGTACTTC.

This chain joins TRBV21-1 and TRBJ2-3; TRBD1, the table's D call, was not compared with the DNA. TRBV21-1 is recorded as a pseudogene. The CDR3 is 13 amino acids. CDR3 sequence: CASTSMAPDTQYF. CDR3 sequence (DNA): TGTGCCAGCACCAGTATGGCCCCTGATACGCAGTATTTT.

This clone was seen only a few times. The chain recombines TRBV4-1 with TRBJ1-4, with TRBD1 matching over 11 bases. With 10 bases clipped from V and 6 bases from J, the junction kept 10 bases outside the gene matches. Germline V gives CDR1 MGHRA, CDR2 YSYEKL. The CDR3 runs to 15 residues. For the CDR3, the DNA is TGCGCCACCTCAGGGTCGGGACAGGGGGATGAAAAACTGTTTTTT. Encoded protein: CATSGSGQGDEKLFF.

The chain has TRBV7-9 and TRBJ2-7, with D hard to call. V shed 5 bases and J shed 3 bases, with 11 bases lying between them. Germline assignment: CDR1 SEHNR and CDR2 FQNEAQ (reference sequence). CDR3 size: 13 residues. DNA for the CDR3: TGTGCCAGCAGCCCTTACACCGACTACGAGCAGTACTTC. It yields the protein CASSPYTDYEQYF.

The chain combines TRBV7-9 with TRBJ1-6, with 9 bases that match TRBD1. CDR3 size: 15 residues. V was pared by 5 bases and J by 7 bases, with 6 bases of the junction left unmatched. CDR1 is SEHNR and CDR2 is FQNEAQ in the germline V gene (reference sequence). The CDR3 DNA follows: TGTGCCAGCAGCCACGCAGACAGGGGGAATTCACCCCTCCACTTT. Amino acid sequence: CASSHADRGNSPLHF.

CDR3 DNA sequence: TGTGCCAGCAGCGTAGATCCGAACGGGGGCCGGATGGACACTGAAGCTTTCTTT. Translating it yields CASSVDPNGGRMDTEAFF. This rearrangement joins TRBV9 to TRBJ1-1, with a possible D match to TRBD1 (6 bases). CDR1 is SGDLS and CDR2 is YYNGEE in the germline V gene. V dropped 0 bases and J dropped 3 bases, with 21 bases sitting between them. The CDR3 loop spans 18 amino acids.

V is TRBV7-2 and J is TRBJ2-7, with D possibly matching TRBD2 (6 bases). The CDR3 length is 16 residues. Trimming cost V 5 bases and J 3 bases, with 20 bases left between them. Germline assignment: CDR1 SGHTA and CDR2 FQGNSA. The CDR3 reads CASSPETAGNFYEQYF. CDR3 coding DNA: TGTGCCAGCAGCCCCGAAACGGCGGGGAATTTCTACGAGCAGTACTTC.